This record concerns one TCR beta chain sequence. Antigen specificity is unknown. A read error may explain this, as a much larger clone is one base away. This entry belongs to a study of T cells in Graves' hyperthyroidism and ophthalmopathy. Regarding the study as a whole: From stable hyperthyroidism, ophthalmopathy was separated by a 13 V-J model. In blood, most of the thyroid clonotypes expanded above 0.001 were also present.

From RNA transcripts, TCR beta CDR3 regions were amplified. The TCR CDR3 was amplified in a first-round RT-PCR using the HTBI primer set. TCRdb processed the multiplex PCR reads anew with MiXCR; each CDR3 protein has one entry. The table shows 700,000 to 950,000 distinct CDR3 sequences, with roughly a third occurring only once. CDR3 size: 13 residues. The source material was blood. This chain links TRBV12-3 or TRBV12-4 with TRBJ1-1, with 12 bases fitting TRBD1. The clonotype originates from a woman aged 40 to 50 with Graves' hyperthyroidism. The CDR3 coding sequence is TGTGCCAGACAGGGACAGGGGGCAACTGAACCTTTCTTT. Its translation is CARQGQGATEPFF.